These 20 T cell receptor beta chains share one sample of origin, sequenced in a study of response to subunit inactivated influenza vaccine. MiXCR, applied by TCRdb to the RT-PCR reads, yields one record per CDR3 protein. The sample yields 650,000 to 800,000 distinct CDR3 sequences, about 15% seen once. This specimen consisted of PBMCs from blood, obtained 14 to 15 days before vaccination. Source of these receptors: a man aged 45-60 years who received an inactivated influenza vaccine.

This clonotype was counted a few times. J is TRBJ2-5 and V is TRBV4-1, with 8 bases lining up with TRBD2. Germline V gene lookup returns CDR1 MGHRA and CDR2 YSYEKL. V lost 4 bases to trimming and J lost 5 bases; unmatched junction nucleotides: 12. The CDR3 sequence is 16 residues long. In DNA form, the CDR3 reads TGCGCCAGCAGCCGAAAAACCGGGACTAGTGGGGAGACCCAGTACTTC. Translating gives CASSRKTGTSGETQYF.

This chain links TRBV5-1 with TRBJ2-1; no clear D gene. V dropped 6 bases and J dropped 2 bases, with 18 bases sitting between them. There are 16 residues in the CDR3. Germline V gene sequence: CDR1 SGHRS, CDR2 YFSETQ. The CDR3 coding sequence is TGCGCCAGCAACCCCGGAAGTGTCACAACCTACAATGAGCAGTTCTTC. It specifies CASNPGSVTTYNEQFF. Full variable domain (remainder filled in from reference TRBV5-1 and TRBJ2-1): KAGVTQTPRYLIKTRGQQVTLSCSPISGHRSVSWYQQTPGQGLQFLFEYFSETQRNKGNFPGRFSGRQFSNSRSEMNVSTLELGDSALYLCASNPGSVTTYNEQFFGPGTRLTVL.

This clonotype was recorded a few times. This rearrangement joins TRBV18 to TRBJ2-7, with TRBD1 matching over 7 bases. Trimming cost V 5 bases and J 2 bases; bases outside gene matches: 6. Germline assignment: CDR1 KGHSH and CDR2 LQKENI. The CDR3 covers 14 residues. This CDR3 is CASSDREAAYEQYF. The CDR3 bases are TGTGCCAGCTCAGACAGGGAAGCCGCCTACGAGCAGTACTTC.

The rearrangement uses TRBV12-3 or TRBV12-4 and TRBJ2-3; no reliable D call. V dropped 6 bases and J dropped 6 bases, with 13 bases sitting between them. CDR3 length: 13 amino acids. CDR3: CASSDRASDTQYF. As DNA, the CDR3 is TGTGCCAGCAGCGATAGAGCATCGGATACGCAGTATTTT.

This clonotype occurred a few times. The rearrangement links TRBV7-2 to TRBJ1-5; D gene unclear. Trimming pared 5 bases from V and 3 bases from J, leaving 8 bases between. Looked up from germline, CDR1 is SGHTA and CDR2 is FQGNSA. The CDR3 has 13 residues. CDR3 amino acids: CASSTSYNQPQHF. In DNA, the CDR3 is TGTGCCAGCAGCACATCTTACAATCAGCCCCAGCATTTT.

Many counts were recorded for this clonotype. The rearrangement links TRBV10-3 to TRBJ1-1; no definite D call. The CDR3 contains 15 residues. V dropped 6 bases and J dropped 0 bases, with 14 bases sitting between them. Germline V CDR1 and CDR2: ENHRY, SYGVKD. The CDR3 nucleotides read TGTGCCATCAGCCCCCGCAAAGGTGTGAACACTGAAGCTTTCTTT. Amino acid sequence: CAISPRKGVNTEAFF.

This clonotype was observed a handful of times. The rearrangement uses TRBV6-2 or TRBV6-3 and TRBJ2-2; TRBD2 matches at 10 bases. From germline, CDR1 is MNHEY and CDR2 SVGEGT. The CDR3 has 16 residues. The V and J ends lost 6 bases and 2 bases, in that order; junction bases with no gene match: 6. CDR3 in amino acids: CASRMSGRVNTGELFF. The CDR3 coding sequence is TGTGCCAGCAGAATGAGCGGGAGGGTAAACACCGGGGAGCTGTTTTTT.

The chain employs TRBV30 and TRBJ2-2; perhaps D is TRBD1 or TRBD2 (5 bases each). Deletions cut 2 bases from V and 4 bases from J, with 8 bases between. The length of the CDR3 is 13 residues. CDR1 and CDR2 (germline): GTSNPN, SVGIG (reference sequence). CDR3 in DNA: TGTGCCTGGAGTATGGGGGTCACCGGGGAGCTGTTTTTT. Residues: CAWSMGVTGELFF.

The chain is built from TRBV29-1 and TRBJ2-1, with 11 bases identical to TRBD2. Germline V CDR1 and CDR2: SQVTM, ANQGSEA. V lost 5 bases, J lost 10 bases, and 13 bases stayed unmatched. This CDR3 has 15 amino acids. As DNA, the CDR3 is TGCAGCGTTCGGAGGATACTAGCGGGGGTAGGGGAGCAGTTCTTC. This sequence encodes CSVRRILAGVGEQFF.

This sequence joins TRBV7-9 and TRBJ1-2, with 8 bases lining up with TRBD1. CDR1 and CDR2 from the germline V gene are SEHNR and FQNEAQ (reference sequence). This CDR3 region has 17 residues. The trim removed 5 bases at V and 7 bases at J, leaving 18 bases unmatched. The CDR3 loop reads CASSRTGTAGSSGGYTF. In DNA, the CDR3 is TGTGCCAGCAGCCGGACAGGGACAGCGGGGAGCTCGGGTGGCTACACCTTC.

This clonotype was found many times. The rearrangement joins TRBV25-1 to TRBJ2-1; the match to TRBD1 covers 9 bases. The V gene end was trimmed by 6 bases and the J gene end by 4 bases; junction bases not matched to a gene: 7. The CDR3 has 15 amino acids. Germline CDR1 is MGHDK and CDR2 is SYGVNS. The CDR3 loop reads CASRVTGGGYNEQFF. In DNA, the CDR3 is TGTGCCAGCAGAGTTACAGGGGGCGGGTACAATGAGCAGTTCTTC.

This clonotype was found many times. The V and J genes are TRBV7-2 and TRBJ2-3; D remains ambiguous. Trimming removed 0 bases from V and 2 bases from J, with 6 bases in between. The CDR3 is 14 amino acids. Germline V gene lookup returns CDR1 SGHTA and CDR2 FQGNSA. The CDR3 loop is CASSLAYTTDTQYF. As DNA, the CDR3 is TGTGCCAGCAGCTTAGCGTACACCACAGATACGCAGTATTTT.

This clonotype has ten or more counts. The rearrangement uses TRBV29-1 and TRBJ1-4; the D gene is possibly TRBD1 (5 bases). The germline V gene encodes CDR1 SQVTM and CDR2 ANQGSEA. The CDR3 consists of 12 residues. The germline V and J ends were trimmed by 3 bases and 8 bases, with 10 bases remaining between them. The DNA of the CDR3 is TGCAGCGTTGAGGGGCTGGGAGAAAAACTGTTTTTT. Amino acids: CSVEGLGEKLFF.

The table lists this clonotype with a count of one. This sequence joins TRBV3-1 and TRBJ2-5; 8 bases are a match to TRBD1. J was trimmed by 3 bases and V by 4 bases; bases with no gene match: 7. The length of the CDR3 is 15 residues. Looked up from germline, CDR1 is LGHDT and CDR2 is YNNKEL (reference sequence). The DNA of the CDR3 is TGTGCCAGCAGCCCCCGCGACAGGGGAAAAGAGACCCAGTACTTC. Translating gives CASSPRDRGKETQYF.

CDR3 residues: CASSQTSGLAYEQYF. CDR3 DNA: TGTGCCAGCAGCCAAACTAGCGGGCTTGCCTACGAGCAGTACTTC. The J gene is TRBJ2-7, the V gene TRBV7-2; 9 bases match TRBD2. This CDR3 has 15 residues. Trimming cost V 5 bases and J 2 bases; bases outside gene matches: 7. From germline, CDR1 is SGHTA and CDR2 FQGNSA.

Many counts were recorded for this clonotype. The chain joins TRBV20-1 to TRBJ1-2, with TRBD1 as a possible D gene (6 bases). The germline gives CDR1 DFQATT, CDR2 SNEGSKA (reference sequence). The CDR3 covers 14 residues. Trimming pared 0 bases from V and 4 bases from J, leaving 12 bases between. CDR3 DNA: TGCAGTGCTAGAGATCTAAGGACAGCCTATGGCTACACCTTC. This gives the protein CSARDLRTAYGYTF.

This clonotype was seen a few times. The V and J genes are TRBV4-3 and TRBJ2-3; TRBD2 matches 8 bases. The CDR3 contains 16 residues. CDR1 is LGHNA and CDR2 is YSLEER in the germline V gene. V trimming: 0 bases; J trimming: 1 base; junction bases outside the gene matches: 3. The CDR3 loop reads CASSQDLAGRTDTQYF. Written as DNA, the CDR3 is TGCGCCAGCAGCCAAGATTTAGCGGGGCGCACAGATACGCAGTATTTT.

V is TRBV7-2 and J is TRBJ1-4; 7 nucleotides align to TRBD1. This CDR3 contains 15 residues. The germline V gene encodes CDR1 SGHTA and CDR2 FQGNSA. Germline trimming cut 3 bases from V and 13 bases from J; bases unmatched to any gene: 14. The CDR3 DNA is TGTGCCAGCAGCTTGGGTGGGAGGGGGCGCGAGGGACTGTTTTTT. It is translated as CASSLGGRGREGLFF.

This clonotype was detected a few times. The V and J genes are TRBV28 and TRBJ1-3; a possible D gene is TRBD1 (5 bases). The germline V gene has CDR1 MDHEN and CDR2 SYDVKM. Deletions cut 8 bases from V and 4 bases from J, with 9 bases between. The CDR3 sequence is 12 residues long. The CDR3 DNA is TGTGCCAGCGGTTGGGGGGGAAACACCATATATTTT. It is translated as CASGWGGNTIYF.

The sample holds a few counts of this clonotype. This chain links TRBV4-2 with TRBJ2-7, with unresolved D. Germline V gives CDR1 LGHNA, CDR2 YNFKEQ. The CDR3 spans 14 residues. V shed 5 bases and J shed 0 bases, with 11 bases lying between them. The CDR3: CASSSTVSSYEQYF. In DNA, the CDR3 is TGTGCCAGCAGCTCGACGGTGAGCTCCTACGAGCAGTACTTC.